This T cell receptor beta chain was identified during a study of circulating tumor DNA in untreated peripheral T-cell lymphoma. Broader study findings: In about 80% of patients, tumor-specific clonotypes were identified.

Profiling relied on immunoSEQ multiplex PCR, and the TCRdb table lists in-frame clones only, not all of them. The sample yields about 9,200 clones, about 80% seen once. This tumor tissue came from a pretreatment baseline collection. Notes on this clone: Antigen unknown.

Germline values: CDR1 GTSNPN, CDR2 SVGIG (reference sequence). The CDR3 length is 13 residues. With 1 base removed from V and 4 bases from J, the gap between germline ends came to 8 bases. The rearrangement joins TRBV30 to TRBJ1-5; D is undetermined. The receptor comes from a human donor with peripheral T-cell lymphoma. Sequenced material: tumor tissue. The CDR3 here is CAWSAAANQPQHF. CDR3 DNA sequence: TGTGCCTGGAGTGCGGCAGCTAATCAGCCCCAGCATTTT.